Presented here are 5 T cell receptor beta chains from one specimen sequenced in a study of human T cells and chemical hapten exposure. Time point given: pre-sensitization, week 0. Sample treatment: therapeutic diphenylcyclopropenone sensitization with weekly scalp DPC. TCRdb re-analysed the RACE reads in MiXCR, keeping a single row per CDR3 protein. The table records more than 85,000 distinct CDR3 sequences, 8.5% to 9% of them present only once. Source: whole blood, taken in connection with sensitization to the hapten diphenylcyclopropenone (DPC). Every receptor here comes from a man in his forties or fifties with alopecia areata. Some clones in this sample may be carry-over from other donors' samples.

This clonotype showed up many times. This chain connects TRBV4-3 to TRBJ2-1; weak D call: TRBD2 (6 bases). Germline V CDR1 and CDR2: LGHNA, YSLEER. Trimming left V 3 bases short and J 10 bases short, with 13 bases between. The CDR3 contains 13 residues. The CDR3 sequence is CASSQVRGTEQFF. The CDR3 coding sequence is TGCGCCAGCAGCCAGGTTCGCGGGACGGAGCAGTTCTTC.

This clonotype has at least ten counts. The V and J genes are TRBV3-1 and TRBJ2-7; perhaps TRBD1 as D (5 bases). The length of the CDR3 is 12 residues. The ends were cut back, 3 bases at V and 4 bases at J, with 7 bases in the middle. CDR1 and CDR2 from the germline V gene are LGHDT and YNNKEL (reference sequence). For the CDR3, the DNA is TGTGCCAGCAGCCACGCAGGGTACGAGCAGTACGTC. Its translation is CASSHAGYEQYV.

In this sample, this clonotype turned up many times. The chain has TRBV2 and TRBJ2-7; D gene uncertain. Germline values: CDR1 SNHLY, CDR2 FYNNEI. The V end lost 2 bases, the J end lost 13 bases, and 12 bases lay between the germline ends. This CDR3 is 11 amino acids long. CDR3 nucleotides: TGTGCCAGCAGTGAATCGGCCGTTGGATACTTC. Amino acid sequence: CASSESAVGYF.

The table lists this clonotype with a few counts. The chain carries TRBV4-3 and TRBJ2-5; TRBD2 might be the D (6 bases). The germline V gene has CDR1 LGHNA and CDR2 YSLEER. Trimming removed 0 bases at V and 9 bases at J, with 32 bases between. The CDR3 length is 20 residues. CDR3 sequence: CASSQDPSSGSGVGPRPQYF. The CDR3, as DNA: TGCGCCAGCAGCCAAGATCCCTCAAGCGGGTCGGGGGTGGGTCCTCGGCCCCAGTACTTC.

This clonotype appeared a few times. The CDR3 coding sequence is TGCAGTGCAGTACCGGGACTAGCGGGATCTTGGCCCTACGAGCAGTACTTC. It codes for CSAVPGLAGSWPYEQYF. This chain uses TRBV20-1 with TRBJ2-7, with 13 bases identical to TRBD2. The CDR3 spans 17 residues. Germline CDR1 is DFQATT and CDR2 is SNEGSKA (reference sequence). After removal of 6 bases from V and 2 bases from J, the junction contained 13 bases not matched to a gene.